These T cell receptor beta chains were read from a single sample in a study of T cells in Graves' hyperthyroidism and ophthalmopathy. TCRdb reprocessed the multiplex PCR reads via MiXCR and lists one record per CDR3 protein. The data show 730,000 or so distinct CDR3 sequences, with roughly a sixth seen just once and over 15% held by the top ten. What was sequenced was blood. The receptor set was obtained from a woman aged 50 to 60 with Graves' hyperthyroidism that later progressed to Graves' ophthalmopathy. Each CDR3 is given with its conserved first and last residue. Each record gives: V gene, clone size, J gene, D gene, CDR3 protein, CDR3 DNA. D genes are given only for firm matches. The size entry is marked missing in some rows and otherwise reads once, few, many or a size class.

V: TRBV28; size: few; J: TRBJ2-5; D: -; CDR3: CASSPSLAQETQYF; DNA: TGTGCCAGCAGTCCTTCGCTTGCTCAAGAGACCCAGTACTTC
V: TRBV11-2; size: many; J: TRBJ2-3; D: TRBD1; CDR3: CASSLDSGTGVVTQYF; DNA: TGTGCCAGCAGCTTAGATTCCGGGACAGGGGTCGTTACGCAGTATTTT
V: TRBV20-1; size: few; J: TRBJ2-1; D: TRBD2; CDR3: CSASLLADNEQFF; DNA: TGCAGTGCTAGTCTACTAGCGGACAATGAGCAGTTCTTC
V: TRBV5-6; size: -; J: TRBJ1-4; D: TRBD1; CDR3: CASSLTSGGATNEKLFF; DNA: TGTGCCAGCAGCTTGACCTCAGGGGGTGCGACTAATGAAAAACTGTTTTTT
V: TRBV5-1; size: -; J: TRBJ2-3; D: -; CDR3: CASSSEGTSTDTQYF; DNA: TGCGCCAGCAGCTCGGAGGGGACTAGCACAGATACGCAGTATTTT
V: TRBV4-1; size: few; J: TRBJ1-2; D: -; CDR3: CASSQADSTNGYTF; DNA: TGCGCCAGCAGCCAAGCGGACAGTACGAATGGCTACACCTTC
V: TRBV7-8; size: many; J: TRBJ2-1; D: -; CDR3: CASTQGLWDEQFF; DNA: TGTGCCAGCACCCAGGGATTATGGGATGAGCAGTTCTTC
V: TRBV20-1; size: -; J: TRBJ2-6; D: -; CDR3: CSARDRAEGAGANVLTF; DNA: TGCAGTGCTAGAGATAGGGCGGAAGGAGCTGGGGCCAACGTCCTGACTTTC
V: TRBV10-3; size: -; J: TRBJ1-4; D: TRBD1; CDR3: CATQTEQGVNEKLFF; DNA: TGTGCCACCCAAACTGAACAGGGGGTAAATGAAAAACTGTTTTTT
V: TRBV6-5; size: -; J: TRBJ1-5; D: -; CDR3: CASSYSGGLESNQPQHF; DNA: TGTGCCAGCAGTTACTCGGGAGGGCTCGAGAGCAATCAGCCCCAGCATTTT
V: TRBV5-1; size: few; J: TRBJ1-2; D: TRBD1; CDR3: CASSLAWAGGPDYGYTF; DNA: TGCGCCAGCAGCTTGGCTTGGGCAGGGGGGCCCGACTATGGCTACACCTTC
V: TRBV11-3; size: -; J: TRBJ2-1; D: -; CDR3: CASSFRGEYEQFF; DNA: TGTGCCAGCAGCTTTAGGGGGGAGTATGAGCAGTTCTTC
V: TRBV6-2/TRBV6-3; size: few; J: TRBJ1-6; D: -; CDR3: CASSYIGTEYNSPLHF; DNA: TGTGCCAGCAGTTACATAGGGACGGAGTATAATTCACCCCTCCACTTT
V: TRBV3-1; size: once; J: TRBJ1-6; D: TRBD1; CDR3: CASSPRDRTSYNSPLHF; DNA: TGTGCCAGCAGCCCTAGGGACAGGACCTCCTATAATTCACCCCTCCACTTT
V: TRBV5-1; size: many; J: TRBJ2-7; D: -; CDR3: CASSGEVTYEQYF; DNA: TGCGCCAGCAGCGGAGAGGTAACCTACGAGCAGTACTTC
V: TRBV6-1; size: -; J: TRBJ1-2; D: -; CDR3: CASRGPEYYGYTF; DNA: TGTGCCAGCAGGGGACCGGAGTACTATGGCTACACCTTC
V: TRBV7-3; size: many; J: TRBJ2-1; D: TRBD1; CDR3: CASSPPDRNPSYNEQFF; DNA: TGTGCCAGCAGCCCCCCGGACAGGAATCCCTCCTACAATGAGCAGTTCTTC
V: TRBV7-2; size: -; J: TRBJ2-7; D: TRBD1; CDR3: CASSLLGQGPHEQYF; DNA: TGTGCCAGCAGCTTACTGGGACAGGGGCCCCACGAGCAGTACTTC
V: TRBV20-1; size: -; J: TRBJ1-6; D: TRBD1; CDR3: CSVRRDSGLSPLHF; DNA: TGCAGTGTTAGGAGGGACAGTGGTTTATCACCCCTCCACTTT
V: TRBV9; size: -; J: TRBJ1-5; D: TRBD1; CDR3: CASSVGAAGTGNQPQHF; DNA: TGTGCCAGCAGCGTAGGGGCCGCCGGGACAGGAAATCAGCCCCAGCATTTT
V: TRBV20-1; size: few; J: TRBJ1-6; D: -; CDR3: CSARGWGEQNSPLHF; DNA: TGCAGTGCTAGAGGATGGGGTGAACAAAATTCACCCCTCCACTTT
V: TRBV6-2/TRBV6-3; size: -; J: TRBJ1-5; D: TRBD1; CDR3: CASSYVRGLTQPQHF; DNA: TGTGCCAGCAGTTATGTGAGGGGGCTTACGCAGCCCCAGCATTTT
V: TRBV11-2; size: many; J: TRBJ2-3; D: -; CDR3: CASSHLSGDTQYF; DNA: TGTGCCAGCAGCCACCTGTCGGGGGATACGCAGTATTTT
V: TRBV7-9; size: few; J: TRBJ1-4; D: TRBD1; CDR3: CASSFVGQGNEKLFF; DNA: TGTGCCAGCAGCTTCGTGGGACAGGGGAATGAAAAACTGTTTTTT
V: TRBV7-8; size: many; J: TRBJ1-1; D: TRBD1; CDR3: CASSGRGRNTEAFF; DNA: TGTGCCAGCAGCGGCAGGGGGAGGAACACTGAAGCTTTCTTT
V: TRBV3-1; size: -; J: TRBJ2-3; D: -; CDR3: CASTLRLFTDTQYF; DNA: TGTGCCAGCACCTTACGATTGTTCACAGATACGCAGTATTTT
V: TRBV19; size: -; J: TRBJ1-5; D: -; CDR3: CASSRVTENQPQHF; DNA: TGTGCCAGTAGTCGGGTCACGGAAAATCAGCCCCAGCATTTT
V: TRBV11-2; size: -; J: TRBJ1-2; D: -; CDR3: CASSLNRVPRGGYTF; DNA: TGTGCCAGCAGCTTAAACAGGGTCCCGAGGGGTGGCTACACCTTC
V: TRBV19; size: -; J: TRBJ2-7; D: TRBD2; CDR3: CASSLSGGPPEEQYF; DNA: TGTGCCAGTAGTCTTAGCGGGGGACCTCCTGAGGAGCAGTACTTC
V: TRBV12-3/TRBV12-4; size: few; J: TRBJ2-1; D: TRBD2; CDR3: CASSPWTSGGADEQFF; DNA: TGTGCCAGCAGTCCATGGACTAGCGGGGGGGCTGATGAGCAGTTCTTC
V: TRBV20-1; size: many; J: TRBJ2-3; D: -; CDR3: CSAKGDPDTQYF; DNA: TGCAGTGCTAAGGGGGACCCAGATACGCAGTATTTT
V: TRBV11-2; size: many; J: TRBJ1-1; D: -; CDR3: CASSLVGPMNTEAFF; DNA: TGTGCCAGCAGCTTAGTCGGCCCCATGAACACTGAAGCTTTCTTT
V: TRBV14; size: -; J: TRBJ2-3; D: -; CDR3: CASSQSWGPDTQYF; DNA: TGTGCCAGCAGCCAATCTTGGGGTCCAGATACGCAGTATTTT
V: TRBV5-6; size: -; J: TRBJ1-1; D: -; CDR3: CASSLNGGIAEAFF; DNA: TGTGCCAGCAGCTTGAACGGGGGTATCGCTGAAGCTTTCTTT
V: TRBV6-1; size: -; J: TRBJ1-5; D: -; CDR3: CASSEARNQPQHF; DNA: TGTGCCAGCAGTGAAGCCCGGAATCAGCCCCAGCATTTT
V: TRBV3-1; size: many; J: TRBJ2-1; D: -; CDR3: CASSQVPQGAEQFF; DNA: TGTGCCAGCAGCCAAGTCCCTCAGGGCGCTGAGCAGTTCTTC
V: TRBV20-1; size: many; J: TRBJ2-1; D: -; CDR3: CSARGSGTPNNEQFF; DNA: TGCAGTGCTAGAGGCTCCGGGACGCCAAACAATGAGCAGTTCTTC
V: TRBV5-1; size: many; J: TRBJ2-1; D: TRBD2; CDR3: CASSFTAGSSYNEQFF; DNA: TGCGCCAGCAGCTTTACAGCGGGGAGCTCCTACAATGAGCAGTTCTTC
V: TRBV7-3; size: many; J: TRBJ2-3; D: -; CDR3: CASSFLGPSTDTQYF; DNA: TGTGCCAGCAGCTTTCTGGGGCCTAGCACAGATACGCAGTATTTT
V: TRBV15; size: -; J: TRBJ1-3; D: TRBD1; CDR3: CATSRDSVATGQGLRDTIYF; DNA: TGTGCCACCAGCAGAGATTCGGTGGCAACCGGACAGGGCCTCCGTGACACCATATATTTT
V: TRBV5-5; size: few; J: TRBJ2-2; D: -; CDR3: CASSRDPRGDTGELFF; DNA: TGTGCCAGCAGCAGGGACCCCAGGGGCGACACCGGGGAGCTGTTTTTT
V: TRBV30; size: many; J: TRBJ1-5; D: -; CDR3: CAWSVPGSGGPQHF; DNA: TGTGCCTGGAGTGTCCCCGGGTCGGGAGGGCCCCAGCATTTT
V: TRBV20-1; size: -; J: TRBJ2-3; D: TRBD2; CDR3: CSARASGGITDTQYF; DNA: TGCAGTGCTAGAGCTAGCGGGGGTATCACAGATACGCAGTATTTT
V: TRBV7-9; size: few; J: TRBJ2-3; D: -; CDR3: CASSLVGGPDTQYF; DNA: TGTGCCAGCAGCCTTGTCGGGGGGCCAGATACGCAGTATTTT
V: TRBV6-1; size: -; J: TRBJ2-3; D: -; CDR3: CASNLSVERGTDTQYF; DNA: TGTGCCAGCAACCTATCAGTCGAGCGGGGCACAGATACGCAGTATTTT
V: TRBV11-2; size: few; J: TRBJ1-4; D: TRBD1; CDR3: CASSLVQGVINEKLFF; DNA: TGTGCCAGCAGCTTAGTACAGGGGGTTATAAATGAAAAACTGTTTTTT
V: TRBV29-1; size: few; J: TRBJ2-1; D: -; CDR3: CSVGDSTYNEQFF; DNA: TGCAGCGTTGGGGACTCAACCTACAATGAGCAGTTCTTC
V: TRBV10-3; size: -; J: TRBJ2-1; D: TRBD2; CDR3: CAIKGGLAHNEQFF; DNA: TGTGCCATCAAAGGAGGACTAGCTCACAATGAGCAGTTCTTC
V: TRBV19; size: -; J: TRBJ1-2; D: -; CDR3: CASSRWGDDYDYTF; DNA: TGTGCCAGTAGCCGTTGGGGGGACGACTATGACTACACCTTC
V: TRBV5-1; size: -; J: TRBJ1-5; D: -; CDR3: CASSPTGQPQPQHF; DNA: TGCGCCAGCAGCCCTACAGGACAGCCTCAGCCCCAGCATTTT
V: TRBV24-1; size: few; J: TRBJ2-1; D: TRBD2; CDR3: CATRSGLAGGRSYNEQFF; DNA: TGTGCCACCAGATCGGGACTAGCGGGGGGGCGCTCCTACAATGAGCAGTTCTTC